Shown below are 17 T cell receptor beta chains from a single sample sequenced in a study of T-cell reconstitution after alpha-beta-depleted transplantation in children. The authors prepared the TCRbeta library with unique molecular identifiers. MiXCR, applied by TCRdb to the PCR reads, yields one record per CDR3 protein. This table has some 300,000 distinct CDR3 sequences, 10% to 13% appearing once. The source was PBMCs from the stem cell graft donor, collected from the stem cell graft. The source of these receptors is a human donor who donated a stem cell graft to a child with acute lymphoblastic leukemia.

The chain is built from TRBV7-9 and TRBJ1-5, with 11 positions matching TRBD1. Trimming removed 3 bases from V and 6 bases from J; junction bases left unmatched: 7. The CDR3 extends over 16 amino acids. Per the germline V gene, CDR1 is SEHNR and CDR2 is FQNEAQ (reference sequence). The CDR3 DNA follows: TGTGCCAGCAGCTTCTCGCCGGGACAGGGGGTTCAGCCCCAGCATTTT. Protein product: CASSFSPGQGVQPQHF. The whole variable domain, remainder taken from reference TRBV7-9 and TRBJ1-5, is DTGVSQNPRHKITKRGQNVTFRCDPISEHNRLYWYRQTLGQGPEFLTYFQNEAQLEKSRLLSDRFSAERPKGSFSTLEIQRTEQGDSAMYLCASSFSPGQGVQPQHFGDGTRLSIL.

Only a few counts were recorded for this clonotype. The CDR3 sequence is CSARRVLLGTDTQYF. CDR3 coding DNA: TGCAGTGCTAGACGGGTGCTCCTTGGGACAGATACGCAGTATTTT. The chain recombines TRBV20-1 with TRBJ2-3; D is unresolved. Germline-derived CDR1 and CDR2 are DFQATT and SNEGSKA (reference sequence). V was trimmed by 2 bases and J by 3 bases, leaving 15 bases between them. CDR3 length: 15 amino acids.

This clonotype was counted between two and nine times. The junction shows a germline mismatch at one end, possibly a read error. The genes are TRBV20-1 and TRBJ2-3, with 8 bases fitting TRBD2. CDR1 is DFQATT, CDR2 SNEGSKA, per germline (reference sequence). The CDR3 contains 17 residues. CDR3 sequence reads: CCATGGAGGPEGDTQYF. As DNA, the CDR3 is TGCTGTGCAACCGGGGGTGCGGGAGGACCGGAGGGGGATACGCAGTATTTT.

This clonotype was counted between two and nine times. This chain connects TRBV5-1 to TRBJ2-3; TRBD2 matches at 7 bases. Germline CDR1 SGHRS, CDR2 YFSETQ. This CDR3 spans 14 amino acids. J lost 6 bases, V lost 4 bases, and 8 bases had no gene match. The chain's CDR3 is CASSRGVGADTQYF. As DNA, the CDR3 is TGCGCCAGCAGCCGGGGGGTAGGGGCGGATACGCAGTATTTT. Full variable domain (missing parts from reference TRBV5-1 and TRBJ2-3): KAGVTQTPRYLIKTRGQQVTLSCSPISGHRSVSWYQQTPGQGLQFLFEYFSETQRNKGNFPGRFSGRQFSNSRSEMNVSTLELGDSALYLCASSRGVGADTQYFGPGTRLTVL.

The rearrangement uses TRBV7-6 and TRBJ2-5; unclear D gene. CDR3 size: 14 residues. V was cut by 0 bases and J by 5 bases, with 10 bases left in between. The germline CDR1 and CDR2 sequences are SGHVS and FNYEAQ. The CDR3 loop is CASSLAPVRETQYF. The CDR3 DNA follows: TGTGCCAGCAGCTTAGCCCCGGTTCGGGAGACCCAGTACTTC.

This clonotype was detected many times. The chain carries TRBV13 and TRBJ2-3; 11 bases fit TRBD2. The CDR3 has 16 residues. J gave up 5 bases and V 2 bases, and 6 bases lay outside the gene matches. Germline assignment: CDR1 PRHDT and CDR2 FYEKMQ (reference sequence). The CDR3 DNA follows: TGTGCCAGCAGCTTAAAACTAGCGGGAGTTCTAGATACGCAGTATTTT. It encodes CASSLKLAGVLDTQYF.

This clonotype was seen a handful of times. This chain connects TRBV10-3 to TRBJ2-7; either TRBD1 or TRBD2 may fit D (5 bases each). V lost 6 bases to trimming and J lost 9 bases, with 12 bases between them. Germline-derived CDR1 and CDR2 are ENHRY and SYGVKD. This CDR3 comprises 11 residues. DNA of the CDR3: TGTGCCATCAGCGGATCTGGGACGCAGTACTTC. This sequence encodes CAISGSGTQYF.

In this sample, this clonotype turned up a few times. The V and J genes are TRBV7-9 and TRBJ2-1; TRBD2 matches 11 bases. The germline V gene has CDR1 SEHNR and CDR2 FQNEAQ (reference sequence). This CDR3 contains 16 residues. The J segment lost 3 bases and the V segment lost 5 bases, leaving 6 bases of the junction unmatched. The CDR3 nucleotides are TGTGCCAGCAGCCTACAGGGACTAGCGGTCTACAATGAGCAGTTCTTC. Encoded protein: CASSLQGLAVYNEQFF. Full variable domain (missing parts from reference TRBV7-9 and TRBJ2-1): DTGVSQNPRHKITKRGQNVTFRCDPISEHNRLYWYRQTLGQGPEFLTYFQNEAQLEKSRLLSDRFSAERPKGSFSTLEIQRTEQGDSAMYLCASSLQGLAVYNEQFFGPGTRLTVL.

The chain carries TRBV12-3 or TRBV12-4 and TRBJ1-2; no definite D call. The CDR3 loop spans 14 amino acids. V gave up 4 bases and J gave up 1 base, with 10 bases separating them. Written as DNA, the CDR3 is TGTGCCAGCAGTTCCCTGGCCCTTAACTATGGCTACACCTTC. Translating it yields CASSSLALNYGYTF.

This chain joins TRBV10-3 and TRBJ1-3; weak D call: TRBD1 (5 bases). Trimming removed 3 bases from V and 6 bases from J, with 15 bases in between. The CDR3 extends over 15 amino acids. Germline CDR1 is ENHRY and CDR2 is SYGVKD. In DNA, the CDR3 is TGTGCCATCAGTGACGACAGCAGGATGTCAAACACCATATATTTT. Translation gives CAISDDSRMSNTIYF.

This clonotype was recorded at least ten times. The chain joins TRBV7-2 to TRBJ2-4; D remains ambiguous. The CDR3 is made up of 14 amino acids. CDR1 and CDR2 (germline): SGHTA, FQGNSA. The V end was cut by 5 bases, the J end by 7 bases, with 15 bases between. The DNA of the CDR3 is TGTGCCAGCAGCCTCAGACTCGCCCAGAACATTCAGTACTTC. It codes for CASSLRLAQNIQYF.

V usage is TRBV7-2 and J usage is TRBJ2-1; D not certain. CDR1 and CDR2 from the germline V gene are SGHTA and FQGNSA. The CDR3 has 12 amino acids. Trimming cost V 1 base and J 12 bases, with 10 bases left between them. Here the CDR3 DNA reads TGTGCCAGCAGCTTAGAGGTCCCCCCGCAGTTCTTC. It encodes CASSLEVPPQFF.

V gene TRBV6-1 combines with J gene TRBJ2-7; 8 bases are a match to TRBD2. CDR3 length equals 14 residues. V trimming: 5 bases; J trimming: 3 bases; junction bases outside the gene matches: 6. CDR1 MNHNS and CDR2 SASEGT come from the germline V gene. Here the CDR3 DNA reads TGTGCCAGCAGTCGGGAGGGCCTAGTCTACGAGCAGTACTTC. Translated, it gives CASSREGLVYEQYF.

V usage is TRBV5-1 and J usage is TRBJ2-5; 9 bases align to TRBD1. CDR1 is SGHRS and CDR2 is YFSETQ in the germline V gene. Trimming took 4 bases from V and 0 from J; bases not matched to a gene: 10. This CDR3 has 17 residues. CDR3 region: CASSEATGGRNQETQYF. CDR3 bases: TGCGCCAGCAGCGAGGCCACAGGGGGCAGGAACCAAGAGACCCAGTACTTC.

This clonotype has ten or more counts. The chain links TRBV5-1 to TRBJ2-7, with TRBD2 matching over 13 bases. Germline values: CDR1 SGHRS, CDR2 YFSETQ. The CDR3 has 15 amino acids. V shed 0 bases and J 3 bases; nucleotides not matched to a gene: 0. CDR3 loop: CASSLGTSGSYEQYF. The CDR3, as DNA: TGCGCCAGCAGCTTGGGGACTAGCGGGAGCTACGAGCAGTACTTC.

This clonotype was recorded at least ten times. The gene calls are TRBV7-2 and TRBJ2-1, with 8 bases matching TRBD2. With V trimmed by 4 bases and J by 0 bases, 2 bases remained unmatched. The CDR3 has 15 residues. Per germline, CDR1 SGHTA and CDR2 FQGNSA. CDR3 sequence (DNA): TGTGCCAGCAGCTCGACTAGCGCCTCCTACAATGAGCAGTTCTTC. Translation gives CASSSTSASYNEQFF.

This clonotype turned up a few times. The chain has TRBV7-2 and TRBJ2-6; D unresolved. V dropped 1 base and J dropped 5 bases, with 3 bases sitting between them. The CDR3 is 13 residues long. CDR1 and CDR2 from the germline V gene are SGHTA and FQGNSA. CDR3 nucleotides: TGTGCCAGCAGCTTAGGTCGGGCCAACGTCCTGACTTTC. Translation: CASSLGRANVLTF.